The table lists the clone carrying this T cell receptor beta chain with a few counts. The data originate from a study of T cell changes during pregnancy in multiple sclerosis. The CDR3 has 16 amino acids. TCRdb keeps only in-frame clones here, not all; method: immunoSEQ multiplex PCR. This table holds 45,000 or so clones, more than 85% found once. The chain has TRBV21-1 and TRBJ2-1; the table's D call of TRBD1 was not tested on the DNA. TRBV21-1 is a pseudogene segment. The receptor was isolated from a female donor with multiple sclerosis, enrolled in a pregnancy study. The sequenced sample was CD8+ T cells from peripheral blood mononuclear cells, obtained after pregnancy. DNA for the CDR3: TGTGCCAGCAGCAAAGGGGACAGGGGGCCTTTAATTGAGCAGTTCTTC. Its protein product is CASSKGDRGPLIEQFF.